This entry lists 13 T cell receptor beta chains sequenced from one sample in a study of blood T cell repertoires in COVID-19. Data came from immunoSEQ multiplex PCR; TCRdb stores just in-frame clones and leaves some out. The sample shows 350,000 or so clones, over 85% of them seen only once. The sequenced sample was peripheral blood. The receptors derive from a woman aged 60-70 years with COVID-19, enrolled during active disease.

The chain has TRBV6-5 and TRBJ2-5; 13 bases line up with TRBD2. Germline V CDR1 and CDR2: MNHEY, SVGAGI. The CDR3 extends over 15 amino acids. V lost 6 bases to trimming and J lost 13 bases; unmatched junction nucleotides: 14. The CDR3 nucleotides are TGTGCCAGCAGACCTACGTGGACTAGCGGGGGCAATAGGTACTTC. It encodes CASRPTWTSGGNRYF.

The chain combines TRBV2 with TRBJ1-3; the match to TRBD1 covers 8 bases. Germline CDR1 reads SNHLY; CDR2 reads FYNNEI. Germline trimming cut 6 bases from V and 4 bases from J; bases unmatched to any gene: 5. The CDR3 sequence is 14 residues long. In nucleotides, the CDR3 is TGTGCCAGCAGCGGACAGGGTATCGGAAACACCATATATTTT. It codes for CASSGQGIGNTIYF.

This clone appeared a single time. The chain joins TRBV3-1 (or the pseudogene TRBV3-2) to TRBJ2-1; perhaps TRBD1 as D (5 bases). V lost 0 bases and J 1 base, leaving 10 bases between the germline ends. The CDR3 runs 16 residues. CDR1 and CDR2 from the germline V gene are LGHDT and YNNKEL (reference sequence). The CDR3 DNA sequence: TGTGCCAGCAGCCAAGAATTTAGGGGATCCTACAATGAGCAGTTCTTC. It translates to CASSQEFRGSYNEQFF.

The genes are TRBV7-8 and TRBJ2-5; TRBD2 aligns across 7 bases. Germline V gives CDR1 SGHVS, CDR2 FQNEAQ. V was pared by 8 bases and J by 2 bases, with 11 bases of the junction left unmatched. The CDR3 contains 15 residues. CDR3 sequence: CASGFGASGQETQYF. The CDR3 nucleotides are TGTGCCAGCGGGTTTGGGGCTAGCGGACAAGAGACCCAGTACTTC.

The chain employs TRBV6-5 and TRBJ2-7; 9 bases are a match to TRBD1. Germline V lookup: CDR1 MNHEY, CDR2 SVGAGI. CDR3 length: 14 amino acids. Unmatched junction bases numbered 7, after V lost 6 bases and J lost 4 bases. The CDR3 DNA sequence: TGTGCCAGCAGGGGGACAGGGACGACATACGAGCAGTACTTC. Translated: CASRGTGTTYEQYF.

For this clone: Distinct nucleotide sequences in the sample also encode this CDR3. The chain is built from TRBV18 and TRBJ1-1; D is uncertain. Trimming cost V 2 bases and J 1 base, with 8 bases left between them. Germline values: CDR1 KGHSH, CDR2 LQKENI. CDR3 length: 14 amino acids. CDR3 protein: CASSPNRENTEAFF. The CDR3 coding sequence is TGTGCCAGCTCACCAAATCGCGAGAACACTGAAGCTTTCTTT.

The chain recombines TRBV29-1 with TRBJ2-2, with D possibly being TRBD1 (6 bases). In germline, CDR1 is SQVTM, CDR2 ANQGSEA. CDR3 length: 13 residues. V was cut by 3 bases and J by 6 bases, with 11 bases left in between. The DNA for the CDR3 is TGCAGCGTTGACAGGGGTATGGCCGGGGAGCTGTTTTTT. Encoded protein: CSVDRGMAGELFF.

V gene TRBV5-4 combines with J gene TRBJ2-4; D is perhaps TRBD2 (6 bases). The V end lost 4 bases, the J end lost 2 bases, and 10 bases lay between the germline ends. Per germline, CDR1 SGHNT and CDR2 YYREEE (reference sequence). The CDR3 consists of 14 residues. Here the CDR3 reads CASSTEGSKNIQYF. The CDR3 DNA follows: TGTGCCAGCAGCACGGAGGGCTCCAAAAACATTCAGTACTTC. Based on the CDR3 plus reference TRBV5-4 and TRBJ2-4, the full variable domain is ETGVTQSPTHLIKTRGQQVTLRCSSQSGHNTVSWYQQALGQGPQFIFQYYREEENGRGNFPPRFSGLQFPNYSSELNVNALELDDSALYLCASSTEGSKNIQYFGAGTRLSVL.

CDR3 loop: CASSQGAGVGELFF. The CDR3 bases are TGCGCCAGCAGCCAAGGGGCGGGGGTTGGGGAGCTGTTTTTT. The rearrangement uses TRBV4-1 and TRBJ2-2; 7 positions match TRBD2. The CDR3 extends over 14 amino acids. Germline assignment: CDR1 MGHRA and CDR2 YSYEKL. The trim removed 1 base at V and 8 bases at J, leaving 4 bases unmatched.

The rearrangement uses TRBV4-1 and TRBJ2-7; 8 bases agree with TRBD1. Germline assignment: CDR1 MGHRA and CDR2 YSYEKL. V lost 4 bases and J lost 4; bases outside the gene matches: 6. The CDR3 runs 14 residues. The CDR3 protein is CASSPPDRVYEQYF. CDR3 bases: TGCGCCAGCAGCCCCCCGGACAGGGTATACGAGCAGTACTTC.

The chain links TRBV5-1 to TRBJ1-1, with 7 nucleotides matching TRBD1. The CDR3 has 15 residues. V was clipped by 3 bases and J by 3 bases; unmatched bases: 8. The germline V gene encodes CDR1 SGHRS and CDR2 YFSETQ. For the CDR3, the DNA is TGCGCCAGCAGCTGGGGCAGGGGGTCGGACACTGAAGCTTTCTTT. Encoded protein: CASSWGRGSDTEAFF.

V and J are TRBV12-3 or TRBV12-4 and TRBJ1-2; D remains unclear. The length of the CDR3 is 13 residues. V lost 8 bases, J lost 5 bases, and 15 bases lay in between. CDR3 bases: TGTGCCAGCCAACATGGCAACGTGTATGGCTACACCTTC. This gives the protein CASQHGNVYGYTF.

As concerns this clone: The same CDR3 is also encoded by other DNA sequences in this sample. The V call is TRBV12-3 or TRBV12-4, the J call TRBJ2-3, with D unclear. Trimming pared 5 bases from V and 2 bases from J, leaving 5 bases between. This CDR3 is 12 amino acids long. DNA for the CDR3: TGTGCCAGCAGTCCCTCCACAGATACGCAGTATTTT. Its protein product is CASSPSTDTQYF.